The 31 T cell receptor beta chains listed next were all sequenced from one sample in a study of cytomegalovirus exposure and HLA in healthy donors. With 60 Vbeta and 13 Jbeta primers, the PCR was carried out. Assay used: immunoSEQ multiplex PCR; TCRdb lists only in-frame clones, some missing. The table shows tens of thousands of clones, with approximately 64% occurring only once. Material: PBMCs. These receptors were collected from a woman aged 45-59 years in good health and CMV-seropositive.

The chain carries TRBV20-1 and TRBJ1-6; weak D call: TRBD1 (5 bases). The CDR3 loop spans 11 amino acids. Looked up from germline, CDR1 is DFQATT and CDR2 is SNEGSKA (reference sequence). In nucleotides, the CDR3 is TGCATGGGGGGGAGTAGTTCACCCCTCCACTTT. Its protein is CMGGSSSPLHF.

The V call is TRBV5-1, the J call TRBJ1-2; tentatively, D is TRBD1 (5 bases). The CDR3 extends over 13 amino acids. Trimming pared 3 bases from V and 6 bases from J, leaving 12 bases between. CDR1 SGHRS and CDR2 YFSETQ come from the germline V gene. The CDR3 DNA reads as TGCGCCAGCAGCTCCGGGGGGGGTAATGGCTACACCTTC. Its translation is CASSSGGGNGYTF.

The V and J genes are TRBV6-5 and TRBJ2-7; 7 nucleotides line up with TRBD1. CDR3 size: 14 residues. The ends lost 6 bases at V and 4 bases at J; junction bases unmatched: 9. Germline V gene sequence: CDR1 MNHEY, CDR2 SVGAGI. CDR3 in amino acids: CASRVGGARYEQYF. Written as DNA, the CDR3 is TGTGCCAGCAGAGTAGGGGGCGCGAGGTACGAGCAGTACTTC.

V gene TRBV28 combines with J gene TRBJ2-7; the match to TRBD2 covers 13 bases. The CDR3 runs to 16 residues. Germline V gene sequence: CDR1 MDHEN, CDR2 SYDVKM. J gave up 1 base and V 5 bases, and 5 bases lay outside the gene matches. This CDR3 reads CASSPTSGGLSYEQYF. In nucleotides, the CDR3 is TGTGCCAGCAGTCCGACTAGCGGGGGGTTGTCCTACGAGCAGTACTTC. Filled out from reference TRBV28 and TRBJ2-7, the complete variable domain reads DVKVTQSSRYLVKRTGEKVFLECVQDMDHENMFWYRQDPGLGLRLIYFSYDVKMKEKGDIPEGYSVSREKKERFSLILESASTNQTSMYLCASSPTSGGLSYEQYFGPGTRLTVT.

The rearrangement uses TRBV9 and TRBJ1-2; TRBD1 matches at 8 bases. The CDR3 has 15 amino acids. J gave up 8 bases and V 0 bases, and 9 bases lay outside the gene matches. In germline, CDR1 is SGDLS, CDR2 YYNGEE. CDR3 in DNA: TGTGCCAGCAGCGTAGCAGGGGGCGTAGGAGGAGGCTACACCTTC. It translates to CASSVAGGVGGGYTF. The full variable domain, rest sourced from reference TRBV9 and TRBJ1-2, is DSGVTQTPKHLITATGQRVTLRCSPRSGDLSVYWYQQSLDQGLQFLIQYYNGEERAKGNILERFSAQQFPDLHSELNLSSLELGDSALYFCASSVAGGVGGGYTFGSGTRLTVV.

This sequence joins TRBV5-1 and TRBJ2-5; maybe TRBD1 (6 bases). In germline, CDR1 is SGHRS, CDR2 YFSETQ. V was pared by 0 bases and J by 2 bases, with 8 bases between. The CDR3 totals 14 residues. The CDR3 region is CASSLGQGQETQYF. CDR3 coding DNA: TGCGCCAGCAGCTTGGGCCAGGGGCAAGAGACCCAGTACTTC.

This clone was observed a few times. This chain joins TRBV4-3 and TRBJ1-1; D is uncertain. The CDR3 extends over 13 amino acids. Germline V lookup: CDR1 LGHNA, CDR2 YSLEER. Trimming shortened V by 1 base and J by 1 base, and 4 bases separated the two germline ends. The CDR3 sequence: CASSQVQNTEAFF. DNA of the CDR3: TGCGCCAGCAGCCAAGTACAGAACACTGAAGCTTTCTTT.

The rearrangement links TRBV7-7 to TRBJ2-1; D uncertain. Germline CDR1 is SSHAT and CDR2 is FNYEAQ (reference sequence). Trimming removed 2 bases from V and 0 bases from J, with 5 bases in between. The CDR3 length is 14 residues. CDR3 in amino acids: CASSLIDSYNEQFF. The CDR3, as DNA: TGTGCCAGCAGCTTAATAGACTCCTACAATGAGCAGTTCTTC.

This clone was counted between two and nine times. The J gene is TRBJ1-1, the V gene TRBV6-6; 7 nucleotides line up with TRBD1. V lost 4 bases, J lost 4 bases, and 6 bases stayed unmatched. Germline V lookup: CDR1 MNHNY, CDR2 SVGAGI (reference sequence). CDR3 length: 14 residues. The CDR3 loop reads CASSSGTAGTEAFF. CDR3 DNA sequence: TGTGCCAGCAGTTCCGGGACAGCTGGCACTGAAGCTTTCTTT.

This sequence joins TRBV5-5 and TRBJ2-5; D may be TRBD1 (6 bases). The V gene lost 3 bases and the J gene lost 1 base, with 10 bases spanning the gap. The CDR3 length is 14 residues. The germline gives CDR1 SGHKS, CDR2 YYEKEE (reference sequence). In DNA, the CDR3 is TGTGCCAGCAGCTCGCTACAGGGCCAAGAGACCCAGTACTTC. It yields the protein CASSSLQGQETQYF.

The rearrangement links TRBV7-8 to TRBJ1-2; 7 positions match TRBD1. The CDR3 is 14 amino acids. Germline V gene sequence: CDR1 SGHVS, CDR2 FQNEAQ. V dropped 4 bases and J dropped 8; count of bases not matched to a gene: 10. The DNA for the CDR3 is TGTGCCAGCAGCTCGACAGGGATCGGCGTAGGCTACACCTTC. It encodes CASSSTGIGVGYTF.

The chain is built from TRBV6-6 and TRBJ1-6; 7 nucleotides agree with TRBD1. Trimming took 5 bases from V and 7 from J; bases not matched to a gene: 2. Germline lookup yields CDR1 MNHNY and CDR2 SVGAGI (reference sequence). The CDR3 consists of 13 residues. The CDR3 sequence is CASSRDRNSPLHF. The DNA of the CDR3 is TGTGCCAGCAGTCGGGACAGAAATTCACCCCTCCACTTT.

The sample holds a few counts of this clone. The chain has TRBV10-3 and TRBJ1-2, with a weak D call TRBD1 (5 bases). Per the germline V gene, CDR1 is ENHRY and CDR2 is SYGVKD. Trimming shortened V by 8 bases and J by 0 bases, and 10 bases separated the two germline ends. The CDR3 has 13 residues. The CDR3 DNA is TGTGCCATCGAGGAGACAGCTAACTATGGCTACACCTTC. It translates to CAIEETANYGYTF.

The gene calls are TRBV18 and TRBJ1-4; D not resolved. V lost 3 bases and J lost 0, with 8 bases in between. The CDR3 extends over 15 amino acids. Germline lookup yields CDR1 KGHSH and CDR2 LQKENI. The CDR3 sequence is CASSPGRATNEKLFF. The CDR3 nucleotides read TGTGCCAGCTCACCTGGGAGGGCAACTAATGAAAAACTGTTTTTT.

The chain uses TRBV7-9 and TRBJ2-3, with TRBD1 identical over 7 bases. CDR3 size: 16 residues. Germline-derived CDR1 and CDR2 are SEHNR and FQNEAQ (reference sequence). V dropped 4 bases and J dropped 3; count of bases not matched to a gene: 10. The CDR3 bases are TGTGCCAGCAGCTCTACCGACAGGGATACGACAGATACGCAGTATTTT. This gives the protein CASSSTDRDTTDTQYF.

This clone was observed once. This chain connects TRBV7-2 to TRBJ2-4; no firm D call. The V and J ends lost 3 bases and 5 bases respectively, with 8 bases between them. Germline CDR1 and CDR2: SGHTA and FQGNSA. This CDR3 spans 13 amino acids. The CDR3 region has the DNA TGTGCCAGCAGCTTGTTACAGCAAAACATTCAGTACTTC. This gives the protein CASSLLQQNIQYF.

The chain joins TRBV18 to TRBJ2-1, with a tentative D call TRBD2 (6 bases). CDR3 size: 16 residues. The ends were cut back, 2 bases at V and 3 bases at J, with 14 bases in the middle. CDR1 KGHSH and CDR2 LQKENI come from the germline V gene. The CDR3 is CASSPGGEFGYNEQFF. CDR3 coding DNA: TGTGCCAGCTCACCAGGCGGGGAGTTCGGCTACAATGAGCAGTTCTTC. Filled out from reference TRBV18 and TRBJ2-1, the complete variable domain reads NAGVMQNPRHLVRRRGQEARLRCSPMKGHSHVYWYRQLPEEGLKFMVYLQKENIIDESGMPKERFSAEFPKEGPSILRIQQVVRGDSAAYFCASSPGGEFGYNEQFFGPGTRLTVL.

This clone was seen a few times. The gene calls are TRBV6-1 and TRBJ1-5; 7 bases agree with TRBD1. Germline values: CDR1 MNHNS, CDR2 SASEGT. The CDR3 spans 14 residues. The J segment lost 4 bases and the V segment lost 8 bases, leaving 8 bases of the junction unmatched. The CDR3 DNA sequence: TGTGCCAGCCAGGGGACAGCCAGTAATCAGCCCCAGCATTTT. It is translated as CASQGTASNQPQHF.

The chain has TRBV6-5 and TRBJ2-7, with 10 bases identical to TRBD2. CDR1 and CDR2 (germline): MNHEY, SVGAGI. V gave up 2 bases and J gave up 4 bases; unmatched junction bases: 8. CDR3 length: 16 residues. The DNA of the CDR3 is TGTGCCAGCAGTTACGAGATTAGCGGGGGGCCGTACGAGCAGTACTTC. This codes for CASSYEISGGPYEQYF.

This chain links TRBV28 with TRBJ1-5; no clear D gene. Germline V CDR1 and CDR2: MDHEN, SYDVKM. The CDR3 extends over 14 amino acids. V was pared by 3 bases and J by 1 base, with 7 bases between. The CDR3 DNA reads TGTGCCAGCAGTTTCATACGGAGCAATCAGCCCCAGCATTTT. Residues: CASSFIRSNQPQHF.

This clone appeared once. The rearrangement links TRBV4-2 to TRBJ1-2; a possible D gene is TRBD1 (6 bases). CDR3 length equals 17 residues. The germline V gene encodes CDR1 LGHNA and CDR2 YNFKEQ. Deletions cut 0 bases from V and 1 base from J, with 15 bases between. CDR3 region: CASSQDREGGLNYGYTF. The CDR3 nucleotides are TGTGCCAGCAGCCAAGATCGGGAGGGGGGGCTTAACTATGGCTACACCTTC.

The J gene is TRBJ1-6, the V gene TRBV6-1; D may be TRBD1 (6 bases). The CDR3 runs 15 residues. The ends were cut back, 1 base at V and 10 bases at J, with 14 bases in the middle. Per the germline V gene, CDR1 is MNHNS and CDR2 is SASEGT. The CDR3 here is CASSEVGGQGSPLHF. For the CDR3, the DNA is TGTGCCAGCAGTGAAGTCGGGGGGCAGGGGTCACCCCTCCACTTT.

The V gene is TRBV5-5, the J gene TRBJ1-5; 8 bases line up with TRBD1. The V gene's germline CDR1 is SGHKS and CDR2 YYEKEE (reference sequence). V trimming: 2 bases; J trimming: 3 bases; junction bases outside the gene matches: 10. The CDR3 consists of 17 residues. CDR3 nucleotide sequence: TGTGCCAGCAGCTTCAACTGGGGGACAGGTTTCAATCAGCCCCAGCATTTT. Amino acid sequence: CASSFNWGTGFNQPQHF.

The V gene is TRBV2, the J gene TRBJ1-1; TRBD1 agrees at 8 bases. Germline assignment: CDR1 SNHLY and CDR2 FYNNEI. There are 12 residues in the CDR3. With 11 bases clipped from V and 5 bases from J, the junction kept 7 bases outside the gene matches. This CDR3 reads CAGGQVRTEAFF. The CDR3 nucleotides read TGTGCCGGGGGACAGGTCAGGACTGAAGCTTTCTTT.

The chain carries TRBV5-1 and TRBJ2-1; possible D gene TRBD1, 6 bases. V was cut by 2 bases and J by 9 bases, with 15 bases left in between. CDR3 size: 14 residues. The germline V gene has CDR1 SGHRS and CDR2 YFSETQ. CDR3 loop: CASSLRGGGFEQFF. The CDR3 DNA is TGCGCCAGCAGCTTAAGGGGTGGGGGCTTTGAGCAGTTCTTC.

V is TRBV28 and J is TRBJ2-3; tentatively, D is TRBD1 (6 bases). CDR1 and CDR2 (germline): MDHEN, SYDVKM. This CDR3 has 15 residues. Trimming cost V 8 bases and J 0 bases, with 15 bases left between them. CDR3 in amino acids: CASGTGTTSTDTQYF. CDR3 DNA: TGTGCCAGCGGCACCGGGACAACGAGCACAGATACGCAGTATTTT.

The rearrangement joins TRBV27 to TRBJ2-5, with a weak D call TRBD2 (5 bases). CDR3 length: 13 amino acids. The germline CDR1 and CDR2 sequences are MNHEY and SMNVEV (reference sequence). V gave up 7 bases and J gave up 5 bases, with 14 bases separating them. The CDR3 reads CASTGSPGETQYF. Written as DNA, the CDR3 is TGTGCCAGCACCGGGTCTCCGGGGGAGACCCAGTACTTC.

This clone has more than one count but fewer than ten. This chain joins TRBV6-1 and TRBJ1-5; the match to TRBD1 covers 8 bases. With V trimmed by 0 bases and J by 7 bases, 5 bases remained unmatched. This CDR3 has 15 residues. CDR1 is MNHNS and CDR2 is SASEGT in the germline V gene. This CDR3 is CASSEALTGEQPQHF. CDR3 coding DNA: TGTGCCAGCAGTGAAGCCCTGACAGGGGAACAGCCCCAGCATTTT.

This clone was observed a few times. V gene TRBV29-1 combines with J gene TRBJ2-5; D possibly corresponds to TRBD1 (6 bases). Germline assignment: CDR1 SQVTM and CDR2 ANQGSEA. The CDR3 extends over 14 amino acids. V dropped 4 bases and J dropped 1 base, with 13 bases sitting between them. The CDR3 spells CSVGQDISQETQYF. The CDR3 region has the DNA TGCAGCGTTGGACAGGACATTTCCCAAGAGACCCAGTACTTC.

This clone was seen a single time. This sequence joins TRBV2 and TRBJ1-1, with no clear D. Germline CDR1 and CDR2: SNHLY and FYNNEI. V shed 5 bases and J shed 1 base, with 8 bases lying between them. CDR3 length: 13 amino acids. The chain's CDR3 is CASSSRENTEAFF. The CDR3 nucleotides are TGTGCCAGCAGTTCTCGGGAGAACACTGAAGCTTTCTTT.

A remark on this clone: At the DNA level, this CDR3 is encoded by other sequences in the same sample as well. V and J are TRBV5-6 and TRBJ2-5, with 8 positions matching TRBD1. The CDR3 loop spans 14 amino acids. Germline V gene data show CDR1 as SGHDT and CDR2 as YYEEEE. The V and J ends lost 3 bases and 2 bases, in that order; junction bases with no gene match: 3. CDR3 coding DNA: TGTGCCAGCAGCTCAGGGACAGGTCAAGAGACCCAGTACTTC. Protein product: CASSSGTGQETQYF.